This T cell receptor beta chain derives from a study of chemoradiotherapy in HPV16-positive cancers. Study results and limitations: Non-HPV-specific T cells did not expand in tumors during treatment, whereas candidate HPV-specific clones and E7-related motifs did.

V was shortened by 3 bases and J by 0 bases, with 15 bases between the two germline ends. In germline, CDR1 is SGHTA, CDR2 FQGNSA. This CDR3 is built from 16 residues. As to this clone: Its matching antigen is unknown.

Sequenced by immunoSEQ multiplex PCR; TCRdb stores in-frame clones only, minus some. Among about 22,000 clones listed, roughly 92% were seen once. The material was blood, obtained from a patient who underwent chemoradiotherapy. V usage is TRBV7-2 and J usage is TRBJ2-7; D perhaps matches TRBD2 (6 bases). The clonotype was recovered from a human donor with HPV-associated anogenital cancer. For the CDR3, the DNA is TGTGCCAGCAGCTTCGCGGGGCCAGCAAGCTCCTACGAGCAGTACTTC. Its translation: CASSFAGPASSYEQYF.